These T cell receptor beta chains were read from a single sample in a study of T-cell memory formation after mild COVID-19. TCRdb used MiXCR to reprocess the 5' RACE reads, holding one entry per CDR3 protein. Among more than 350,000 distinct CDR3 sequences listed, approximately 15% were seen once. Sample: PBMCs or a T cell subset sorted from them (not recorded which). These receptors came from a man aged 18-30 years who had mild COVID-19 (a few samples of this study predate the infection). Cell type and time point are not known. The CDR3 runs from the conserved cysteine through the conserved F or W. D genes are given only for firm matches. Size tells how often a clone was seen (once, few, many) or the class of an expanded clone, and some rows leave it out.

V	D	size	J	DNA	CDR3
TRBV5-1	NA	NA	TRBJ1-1	TGCGCCAGCAGCTTCCCGGGGCGGATGAACACTGAAGCTTTCTTT	CASSFPGRMNTEAFF
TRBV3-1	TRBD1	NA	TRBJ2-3	TGTGCCAGCAGCGGGGAGACAGGGGGCGACACAGATACGCAGTATTTT	CASSGETGGDTDTQYF
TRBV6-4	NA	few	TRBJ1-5	TGTGCCAGCAGTGACTCCGGGGTTGGACAGCCCCAGCATTTT	CASSDSGVGQPQHF
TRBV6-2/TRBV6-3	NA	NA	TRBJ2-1	TGTGCCAGCATCCGGAACAATGAGCAGTTCTTC	CASIRNNEQFF
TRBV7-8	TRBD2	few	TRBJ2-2	TGTGCCAGCAGCTTAGGCGGGGGGTCGGGCACCGGGGAGCTGTTTTTT	CASSLGGGSGTGELFF
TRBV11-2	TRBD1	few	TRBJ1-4	TGTGCCAGCAGCTCCCCGGAAGGGACAGGGAATGAAAAACTGTTTTTT	CASSSPEGTGNEKLFF
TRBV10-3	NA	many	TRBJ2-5	TGTGCCATCGCGAGGGAGCGAGAGGAGACCCAGTACTTC	CAIAREREETQYF
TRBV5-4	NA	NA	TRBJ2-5	TGTGCCAGCAGCTACACAGGGAGCCAAGAGACCCAGTACTTC	CASSYTGSQETQYF
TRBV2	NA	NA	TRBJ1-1	TGTGCCAGCAGCAACAGGGAAGGGCGCACTGAAGCTTTCTTT	CASSNREGRTEAFF
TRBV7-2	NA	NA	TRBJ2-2	TGTGCCAGCAGCTTATTTCCAGACTTCTCCGGGGAGCTGTTTTTT	CASSLFPDFSGELFF
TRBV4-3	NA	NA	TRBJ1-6	TGCGCCAGCAGCCAAGAATGGAAGGGATCTTACAATTCACCCCTCCACTTT	CASSQEWKGSYNSPLHF
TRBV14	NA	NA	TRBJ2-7	TGTGCCAGCAGCCAAGGTGCAGGGATCGGGACCTACGAGCAGTACTTC	CASSQGAGIGTYEQYF
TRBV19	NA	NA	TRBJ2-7	TGTGCCAGTAGTATAGACAGAGTAGCTACGACGCAGTACTTC	CASSIDRVATTQYF
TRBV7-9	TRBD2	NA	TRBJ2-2	TGTGCCAGCAGCCCCATCCCGGGGGGAGGCACCGGGGAGCTGTTTTTT	CASSPIPGGGTGELFF
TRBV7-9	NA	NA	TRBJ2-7	TGTGCCAGCAGCCCCCTCCTGGGAACTCGGGACTACGAGCAGTACTTC	CASSPLLGTRDYEQYF
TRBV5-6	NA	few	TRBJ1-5	TGTGCCAGCAGCTTGGGCGGGGAATGGTCCCCTCAGCCCCAGCATTTT	CASSLGGEWSPQPQHF
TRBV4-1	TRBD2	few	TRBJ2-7	TGCGCCAGCAGCCAAGCTCCATTCGGGGGGGATTTCTCCTACGAGCAGTACTTC	CASSQAPFGGDFSYEQYF
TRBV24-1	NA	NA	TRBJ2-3	TGTGCCACCAAGCTGCTGGATACGCAGTATTTT	CATKLLDTQYF
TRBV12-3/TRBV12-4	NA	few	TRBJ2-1	TGTGCCAGTCAATCGAGGAATGAGCAGTTCTTC	CASQSRNEQFF
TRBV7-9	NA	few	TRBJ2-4	TGTGCCAGCAGCGAGGGGGGTTCCAAAAACATTCAGTACTTC	CASSEGGSKNIQYF
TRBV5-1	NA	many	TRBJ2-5	TGCGCCAGCAGCTTGGAGGGGATCCAAGAGACCCAGTACTTC	CASSLEGIQETQYF
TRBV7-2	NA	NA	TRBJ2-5	TGTGCCAGCAGCCCTCGCCGTCTCAGGGTAGAAGAGACCCAGTACTTC	CASSPRRLRVEETQYF
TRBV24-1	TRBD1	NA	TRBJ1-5	TGTGCCACCGGACGACCCTCAGGGGGCAAGAATGAGAGCAATCAGCCCCAGCATTTT	CATGRPSGGKNESNQPQHF
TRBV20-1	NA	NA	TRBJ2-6	TGCAGTGCTCAAGACTACTCCTCTGGGGCCAACGTCCTGACTTTC	CSAQDYSSGANVLTF
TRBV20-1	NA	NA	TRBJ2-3	TGCAGTGCTAGAGTTCCTGGCGCAGATACGCAGTATTTT	CSARVPGADTQYF
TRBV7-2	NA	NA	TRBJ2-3	TGTGCCAGCAGCTTAGGGGCTAGATCGTCAGATACGCAGTATTTT	CASSLGARSSDTQYF
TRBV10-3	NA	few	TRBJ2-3	TGTGCCATCAGATCTCGAGAGGCGCCGCCGGATACGCAGTATTTT	CAIRSREAPPDTQYF
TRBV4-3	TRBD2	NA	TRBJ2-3	TGCGCCAGCAGCCAGGCATCTAGCGGGGGACCCACGGGCACAGATACGCAGTATTTT	CASSQASSGGPTGTDTQYF
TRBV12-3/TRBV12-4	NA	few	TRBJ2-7	TGTGCCAGCAGCACAAACGGGGGACCCTACGAGCAGTACTTC	CASSTNGGPYEQYF
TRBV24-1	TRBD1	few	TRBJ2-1	TGTGCCACCTACTCAGGGGGTGAGCAGTTCTTC	CATYSGGEQFF
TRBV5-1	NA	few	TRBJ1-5	TGCGCCAGCAGCTTGGAGTACGGGAGCGGTCAGCCCCAGCATTTT	CASSLEYGSGQPQHF